This record covers a single T cell receptor (beta chain). Profiled with immunoSEQ multiplex PCR; TCRdb holds only in-frame clones, not every one. This sample has a few million clones, with 90% to 95% found just once. The CDR3 has 15 amino acids. Germline lookup yields CDR1 MNHNS and CDR2 SASEGT. V was pared by 2 bases and J by 8 bases, with 16 bases between. The source of the sample is a study of shared clonotypes between healthy human individuals. Study-wide context: Contributing individuals were a couple of females and three males aged 18 to 49.

The sequence came from a man aged 18 to 29 in good health. The chain couples TRBV6-1 to TRBJ1-5; D not certain. The sequenced sample consisted of naive CD4+ T cells sorted from blood. Subset given: CD45RA+ positively selected. The CDR3, as DNA: TGTGCCAGCAGTGAACTTAGGCAGCTATCTGAGCCCCAGCATTTT. This codes for CASSELRQLSEPQHF.